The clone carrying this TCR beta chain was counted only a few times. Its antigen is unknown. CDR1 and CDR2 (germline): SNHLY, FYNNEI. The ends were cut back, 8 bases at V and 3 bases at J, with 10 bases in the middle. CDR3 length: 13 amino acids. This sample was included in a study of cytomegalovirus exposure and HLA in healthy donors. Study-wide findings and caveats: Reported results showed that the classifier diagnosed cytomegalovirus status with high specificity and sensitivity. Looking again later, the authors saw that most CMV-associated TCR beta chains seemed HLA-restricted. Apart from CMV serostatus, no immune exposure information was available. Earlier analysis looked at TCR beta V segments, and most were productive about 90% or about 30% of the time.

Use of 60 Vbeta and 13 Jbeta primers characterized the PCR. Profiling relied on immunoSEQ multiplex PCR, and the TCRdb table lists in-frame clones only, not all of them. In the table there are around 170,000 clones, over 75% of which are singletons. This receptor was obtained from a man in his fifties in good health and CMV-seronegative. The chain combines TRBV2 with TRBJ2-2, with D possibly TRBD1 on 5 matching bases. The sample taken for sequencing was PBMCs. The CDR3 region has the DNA TGTGCCAGCGAACTCAGGGACACCGGGGAGCTGTTTTTT. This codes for CASELRDTGELFF.